A selection of T cell receptor beta chains follows, all from one sample in a study of blood T cell repertoires in COVID-19. Sequencing used immunoSEQ multiplex PCR; TCRdb keeps in-frame clones, though not all of them. The sample contains over 150,000 clones, around 82% of which appear only once. Sequencing was carried out using peripheral blood. The receptors come from a man in his 60s with COVID-19, enrolled during active disease. CDR3s include the opening cysteine and the closing phenylalanine or tryptophan. Fields, in order: D gene, clone size, V gene, J gene, CDR3 DNA, CDR3 protein. The D gene is left open where the match is weak. Clone size is given for some rows only: seen once, a few or many times, or a class if the clone is expanded.

D gene: NA; clone size: NA; V gene: TRBV7-9; J gene: TRBJ1-5; CDR3 DNA: TGTGCCAGCAGCTTCGGGGACAATAGCAATCAGCCCCAGCATTTT; CDR3 protein: CASSFGDNSNQPQHF
D gene: TRBD1; clone size: once; V gene: TRBV5-4; J gene: TRBJ2-1; CDR3 DNA: TGTGCCAGCAGTGGGACAGGGCTTGGCAATGAGCAGTTCTTC; CDR3 protein: CASSGTGLGNEQFF
D gene: NA; clone size: NA; V gene: TRBV5-6; J gene: TRBJ1-1; CDR3 DNA: TGTGCCAGCAGCTTAAATGCGGGGCGAGCTTTCTTT; CDR3 protein: CASSLNAGRAFF
D gene: TRBD2; clone size: NA; V gene: TRBV9; J gene: TRBJ2-1; CDR3 DNA: TGTGCCAGCAGCGGGCGGGGGAGCTCCTACAATGAGCAGTTCTTC; CDR3 protein: CASSGRGSSYNEQFF
D gene: NA; clone size: NA; V gene: TRBV29-1; J gene: TRBJ2-3; CDR3 DNA: TGCAGCGTTAATGCGGTCACAGATACGCAGTATTTT; CDR3 protein: CSVNAVTDTQYF
D gene: TRBD1; clone size: NA; V gene: TRBV18; J gene: TRBJ2-5; CDR3 DNA: TGTGCCAGCTCAAATCTCGAAGGGGGCAGGGAGACCCAGTACTTC; CDR3 protein: CASSNLEGGRETQYF
D gene: NA; clone size: NA; V gene: TRBV19; J gene: TRBJ2-4; CDR3 DNA: TGTGCCAGTAGGGACATGGAAAACATTCAGTACTTC; CDR3 protein: CASRDMENIQYF
D gene: NA; clone size: NA; V gene: TRBV19; J gene: TRBJ2-3; CDR3 DNA: TGTGCCAGTAGTATTAGTCGACTAGGTGGCACAGATACGCAGTATTTT; CDR3 protein: CASSISRLGGTDTQYF
D gene: TRBD1; clone size: NA; V gene: TRBV7-2; J gene: TRBJ1-6; CDR3 DNA: TGTGCCAGCAGCTTAGAAGGGACAGTTCCGTCACCCCTCCACTTT; CDR3 protein: CASSLEGTVPSPLHF
D gene: NA; clone size: NA; V gene: TRBV11-2; J gene: TRBJ1-2; CDR3 DNA: TGTGCCAGCAGCTTAGCAGGCAACTATGGCTACACCTTC; CDR3 protein: CASSLAGNYGYTF